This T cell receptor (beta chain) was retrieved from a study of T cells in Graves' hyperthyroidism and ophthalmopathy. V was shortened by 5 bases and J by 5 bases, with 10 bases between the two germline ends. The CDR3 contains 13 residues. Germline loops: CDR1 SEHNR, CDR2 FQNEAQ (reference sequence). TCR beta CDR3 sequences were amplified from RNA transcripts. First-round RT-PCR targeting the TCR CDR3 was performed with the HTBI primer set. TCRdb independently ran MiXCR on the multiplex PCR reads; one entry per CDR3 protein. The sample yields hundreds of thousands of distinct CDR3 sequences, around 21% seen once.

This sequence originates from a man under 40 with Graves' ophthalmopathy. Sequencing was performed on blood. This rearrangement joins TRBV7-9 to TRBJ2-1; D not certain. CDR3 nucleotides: TGTGCCAGCAGCCGGCTTGGGGACAATGAGCAGTTCTTC. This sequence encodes CASSRLGDNEQFF.